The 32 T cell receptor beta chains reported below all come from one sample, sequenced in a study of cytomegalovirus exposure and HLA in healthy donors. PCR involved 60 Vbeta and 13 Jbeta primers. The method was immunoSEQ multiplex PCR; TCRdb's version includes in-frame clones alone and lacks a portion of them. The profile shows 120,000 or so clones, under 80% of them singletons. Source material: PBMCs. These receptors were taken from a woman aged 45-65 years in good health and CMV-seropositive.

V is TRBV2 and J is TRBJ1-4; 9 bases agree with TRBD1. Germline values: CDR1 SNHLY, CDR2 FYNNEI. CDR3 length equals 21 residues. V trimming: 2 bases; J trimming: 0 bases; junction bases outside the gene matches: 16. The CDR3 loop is CASSEFGQGILTPATNEKLFF. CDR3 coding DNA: TGTGCCAGCAGTGAATTTGGACAGGGGATCTTGACACCAGCAACTAATGAAAAACTGTTTTTT.

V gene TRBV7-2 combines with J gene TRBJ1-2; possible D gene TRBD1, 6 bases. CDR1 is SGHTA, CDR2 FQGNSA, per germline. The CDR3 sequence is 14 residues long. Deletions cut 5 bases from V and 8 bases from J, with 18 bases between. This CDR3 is CASSPNRAGGGYTF. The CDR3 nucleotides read TGTGCCAGCAGCCCTAACAGGGCAGGCGGCGGCTACACCTTC.

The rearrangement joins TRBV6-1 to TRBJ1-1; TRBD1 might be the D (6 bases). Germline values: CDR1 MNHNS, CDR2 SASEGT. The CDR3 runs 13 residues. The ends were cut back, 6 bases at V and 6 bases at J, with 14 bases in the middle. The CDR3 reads CASRSGASPEAFF. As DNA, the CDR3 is TGTGCCAGCAGGTCAGGGGCCTCCCCTGAAGCTTTCTTT.

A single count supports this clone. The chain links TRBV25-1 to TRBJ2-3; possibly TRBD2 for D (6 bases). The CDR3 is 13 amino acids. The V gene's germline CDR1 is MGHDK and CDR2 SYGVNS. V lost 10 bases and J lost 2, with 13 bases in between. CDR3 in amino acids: CATSSAPTDTQYF. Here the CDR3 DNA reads TGTGCCACTTCTAGCGCCCCCACAGATACGCAGTATTTT.

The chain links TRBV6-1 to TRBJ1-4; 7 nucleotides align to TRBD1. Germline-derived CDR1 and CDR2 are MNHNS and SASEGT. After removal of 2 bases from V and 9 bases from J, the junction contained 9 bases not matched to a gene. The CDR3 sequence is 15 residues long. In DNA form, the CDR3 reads TGTGCCAGCAGTGAAAGACAGGGCGCTCGTAAAAAACTGTTTTTT. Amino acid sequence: CASSERQGARKKLFF.

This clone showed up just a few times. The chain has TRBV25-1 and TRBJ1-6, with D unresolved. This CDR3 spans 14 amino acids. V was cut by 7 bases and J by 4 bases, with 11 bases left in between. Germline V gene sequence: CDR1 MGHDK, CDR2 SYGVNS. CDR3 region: CASKAGSYNSPLHF. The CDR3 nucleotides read TGTGCCAGCAAGGCAGGTTCATATAATTCACCCCTCCACTTT.

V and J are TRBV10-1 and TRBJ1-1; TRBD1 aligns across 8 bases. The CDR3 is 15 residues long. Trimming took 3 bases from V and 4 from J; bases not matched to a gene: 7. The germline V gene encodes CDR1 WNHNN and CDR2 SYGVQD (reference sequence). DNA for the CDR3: TGCGCCAGCAGTGAATTTGGACAGGGACCCACTGAAGCTTTCTTT. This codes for CASSEFGQGPTEAFF.

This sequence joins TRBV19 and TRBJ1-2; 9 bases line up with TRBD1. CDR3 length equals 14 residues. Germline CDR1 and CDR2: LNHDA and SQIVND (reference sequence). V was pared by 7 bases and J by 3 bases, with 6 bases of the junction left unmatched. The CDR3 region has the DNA TGTGCCAGTAATCAACAGGGGGCCTACTATGGCTACACCTTC. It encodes CASNQQGAYYGYTF.

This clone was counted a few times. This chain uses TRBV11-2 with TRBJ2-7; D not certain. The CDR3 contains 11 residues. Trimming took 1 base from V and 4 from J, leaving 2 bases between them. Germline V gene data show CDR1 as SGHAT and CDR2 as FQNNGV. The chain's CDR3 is CASSLVYEQYF. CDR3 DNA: TGTGCCAGCAGCTTAGTATACGAGCAGTACTTC. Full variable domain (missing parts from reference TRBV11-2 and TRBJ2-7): EAGVAQSPRYKIIEKRQSVAFWCNPISGHATLYWYQQILGQGPKLLIQFQNNGVVDDSQLPKDRFSAERLKGVDSTLKIQPAKLEDSAVYLCASSLVYEQYFGPGTRLTVT.

The CDR3 DNA follows: TGTGCCAGCAGCGTTGGGACATACGCTTCCGAGCAGTACTTC. Protein product: CASSVGTYASEQYF. The chain recombines TRBV9 with TRBJ2-5; tentative D call: TRBD1 (6 bases). The better agreement between TRBJ2-7 and the DNA end casts doubt on the J call. CDR1 is SGDLS and CDR2 is YYNGEE in the germline V gene. The CDR3 contains 14 residues.

CDR3 coding DNA: TGTGCCAGCTCAACGGGGCCGGGACAGGTCGGCTCTGGGGCCAACGTCCTGACTTTC. The encoded protein is CASSTGPGQVGSGANVLTF. V is TRBV18 and J is TRBJ2-6, with 8 bases aligning to TRBD1. The CDR3 totals 19 residues. Germline-derived CDR1 and CDR2 are KGHSH and LQKENI. With V trimmed by 5 bases and J by 0 bases, 12 bases remained unmatched. The full variable domain, completed using reference TRBV18 and TRBJ2-6, is NAGVMQNPRHLVRRRGQEARLRCSPMKGHSHVYWYRQLPEEGLKFMVYLQKENIIDESGMPKERFSAEFPKEGPSILRIQQVVRGDSAAYFCASSTGPGQVGSGANVLTFGAGSRLTVL.

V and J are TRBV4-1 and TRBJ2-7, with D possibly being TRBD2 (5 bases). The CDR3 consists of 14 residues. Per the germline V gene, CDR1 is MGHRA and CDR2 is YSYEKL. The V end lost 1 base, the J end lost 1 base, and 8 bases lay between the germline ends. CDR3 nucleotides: TGCGCCAGCAGCCAAGGGACTCGATCCTACGAGCAGTACTTC. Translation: CASSQGTRSYEQYF.

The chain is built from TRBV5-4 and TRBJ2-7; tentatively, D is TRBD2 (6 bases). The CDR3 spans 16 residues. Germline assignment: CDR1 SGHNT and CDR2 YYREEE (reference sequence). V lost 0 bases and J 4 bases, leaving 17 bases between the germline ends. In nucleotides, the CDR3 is TGTGCCAGCAGCTTGGCAGCTCGTCGGGAGAAGTACGAGCAGTACTTC. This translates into CASSLAARREKYEQYF.

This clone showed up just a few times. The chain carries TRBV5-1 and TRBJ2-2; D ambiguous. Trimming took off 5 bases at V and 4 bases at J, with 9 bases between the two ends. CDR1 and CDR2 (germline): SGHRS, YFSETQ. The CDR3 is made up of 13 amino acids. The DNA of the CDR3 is TGCGCCAGCAGTCTCACGGGCACCGGGGAGCTGTTTTTT. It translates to CASSLTGTGELFF.

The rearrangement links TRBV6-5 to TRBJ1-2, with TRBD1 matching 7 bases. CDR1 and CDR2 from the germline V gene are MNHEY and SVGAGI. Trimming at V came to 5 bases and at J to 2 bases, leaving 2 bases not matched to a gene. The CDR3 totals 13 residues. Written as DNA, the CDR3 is TGTGCCAGCAGTCAGACAGGGAACTATGGCTACACCTTC. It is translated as CASSQTGNYGYTF.

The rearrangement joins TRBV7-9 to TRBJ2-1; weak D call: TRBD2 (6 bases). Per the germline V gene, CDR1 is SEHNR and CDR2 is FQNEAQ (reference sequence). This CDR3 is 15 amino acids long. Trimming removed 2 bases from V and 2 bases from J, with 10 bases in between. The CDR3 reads CASSLPGLTYNEQFF. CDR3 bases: TGTGCCAGCAGCTTACCGGGACTCACCTACAATGAGCAGTTCTTC.

The CDR3 reads CASSTGDRLYGYTF. As DNA, the CDR3 is TGTGCCAGCAGTACAGGGGATAGGCTCTATGGCTACACCTTC. The rearrangement joins TRBV6-5 to TRBJ1-2; 7 nucleotides align to TRBD1. CDR3 length: 14 residues. V lost 5 bases to trimming and J lost 4 bases; unmatched junction nucleotides: 7. Per the germline V gene, CDR1 is MNHEY and CDR2 is SVGAGI.

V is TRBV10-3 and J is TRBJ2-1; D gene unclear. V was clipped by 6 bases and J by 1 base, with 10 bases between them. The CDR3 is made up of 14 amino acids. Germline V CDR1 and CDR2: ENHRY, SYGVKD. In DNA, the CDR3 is TGTGCCATCAGAACTGACGGGTCCTACAATGAGCAGTTCTTC. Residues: CAIRTDGSYNEQFF.

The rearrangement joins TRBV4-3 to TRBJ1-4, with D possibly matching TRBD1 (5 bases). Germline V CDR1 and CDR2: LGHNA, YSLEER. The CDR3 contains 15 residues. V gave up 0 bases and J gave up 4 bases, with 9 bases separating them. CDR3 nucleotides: TGCGCCAGCAGCCAAGAGGGGGGGTTTAATGAAAAACTGTTTTTT. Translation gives CASSQEGGFNEKLFF.

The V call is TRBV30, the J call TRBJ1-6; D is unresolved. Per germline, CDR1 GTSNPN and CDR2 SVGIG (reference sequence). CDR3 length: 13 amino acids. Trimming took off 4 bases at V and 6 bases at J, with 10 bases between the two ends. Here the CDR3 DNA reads TGTGCCTGGACGACTCAGACTAATTCACCCCTCCACTTT. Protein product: CAWTTQTNSPLHF. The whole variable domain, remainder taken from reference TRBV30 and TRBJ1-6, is SQTIHQWPATLVQPVGSPLSLECTVEGTSNPNLYWYRQAAGRGLQLLFYSVGIGQISSEVPQNLSASRPQDRQFILSSKKLLLSDSGFYLCAWTTQTNSPLHFGNGTRLTVT.

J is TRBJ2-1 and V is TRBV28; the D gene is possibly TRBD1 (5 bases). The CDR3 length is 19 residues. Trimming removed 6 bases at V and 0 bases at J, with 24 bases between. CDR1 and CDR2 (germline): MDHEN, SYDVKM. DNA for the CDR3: TGTGCCAGCAGACAAACGACCGGCAGGGCGCTAGGCTCCTACAATGAGCAGTTCTTC. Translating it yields CASRQTTGRALGSYNEQFF.

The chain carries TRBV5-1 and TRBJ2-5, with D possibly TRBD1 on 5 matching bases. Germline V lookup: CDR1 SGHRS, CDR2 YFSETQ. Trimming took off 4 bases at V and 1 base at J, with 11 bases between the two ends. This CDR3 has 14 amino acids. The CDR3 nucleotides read TGCGCCAGCAGCCTAATAGACAGCCAAGAGACCCAGTACTTC. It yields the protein CASSLIDSQETQYF.

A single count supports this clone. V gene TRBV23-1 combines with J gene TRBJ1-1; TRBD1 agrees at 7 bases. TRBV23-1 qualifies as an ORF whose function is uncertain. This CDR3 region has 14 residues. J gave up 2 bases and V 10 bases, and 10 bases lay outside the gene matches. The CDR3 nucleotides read TGCGCCATCTACTCCGGGACAGATAACACTGAAGCTTTCTTT. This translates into CAIYSGTDNTEAFF.

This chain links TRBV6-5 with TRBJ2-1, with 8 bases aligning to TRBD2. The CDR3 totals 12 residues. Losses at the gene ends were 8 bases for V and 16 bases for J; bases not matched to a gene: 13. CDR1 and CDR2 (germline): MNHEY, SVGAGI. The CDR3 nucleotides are TGTGCCAGCGGGTTTCCCGGGACTAGTCCATTCTTC. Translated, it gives CASGFPGTSPFF.

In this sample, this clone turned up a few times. The CDR3 coding sequence is TGTGCCAGCAGCCAAGCGGCGACAGCCTCTGGAAACACCATATATTTT. Translation: CASSQAATASGNTIYF. The V gene is TRBV4-2, the J gene TRBJ1-3; D may be TRBD1 (5 bases). Germline V gives CDR1 LGHNA, CDR2 YNFKEQ. Trimming took 1 base from V and 0 from J, leaving 10 bases between them. The CDR3 contains 16 residues.

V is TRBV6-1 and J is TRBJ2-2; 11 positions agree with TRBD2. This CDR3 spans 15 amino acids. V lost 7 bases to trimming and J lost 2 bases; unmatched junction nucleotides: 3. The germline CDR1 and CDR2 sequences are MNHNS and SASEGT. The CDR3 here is CASTTSGGNTGELFF. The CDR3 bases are TGTGCCAGCACCACTAGCGGGGGAAACACCGGGGAGCTGTTTTTT.

CDR3 in amino acids: CAWSGTGYGYTF. In DNA, the CDR3 is TGTGCCTGGAGTGGGACAGGGTACGGCTACACCTTC. The rearrangement links TRBV30 to TRBJ1-2; 8 bases line up with TRBD1. CDR3 length: 12 amino acids. The V gene's germline CDR1 is GTSNPN and CDR2 SVGIG (reference sequence). V dropped 1 base and J dropped 8; count of bases not matched to a gene: 3.

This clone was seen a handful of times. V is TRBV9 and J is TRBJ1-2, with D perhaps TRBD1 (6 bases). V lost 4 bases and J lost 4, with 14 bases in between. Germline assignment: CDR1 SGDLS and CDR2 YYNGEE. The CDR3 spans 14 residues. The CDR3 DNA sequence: TGTGCCAGCAGCCCAGGACAGAATCCCTATGGCTACACCTTC. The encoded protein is CASSPGQNPYGYTF.

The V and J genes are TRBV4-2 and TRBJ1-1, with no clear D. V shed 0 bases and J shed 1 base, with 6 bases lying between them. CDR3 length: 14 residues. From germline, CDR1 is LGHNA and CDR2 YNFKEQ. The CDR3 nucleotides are TGTGCCAGCAGCCAAGACGGGAAGAACACTGAAGCTTTCTTT. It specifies CASSQDGKNTEAFF.

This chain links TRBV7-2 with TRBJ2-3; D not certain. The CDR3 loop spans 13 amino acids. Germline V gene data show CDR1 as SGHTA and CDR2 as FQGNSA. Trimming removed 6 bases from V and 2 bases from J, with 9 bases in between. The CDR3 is CASSSYTTDTQYF. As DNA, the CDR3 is TGTGCCAGCAGTTCTTACACCACAGATACGCAGTATTTT. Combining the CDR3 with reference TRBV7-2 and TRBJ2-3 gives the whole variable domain GAGVSQSPSNKVTEKGKDVELRCDPISGHTALYWYRQSLGQGLEFLIYFQGNSAPDKSGLPSDRFSAERTGGSVSTLTIQRTQQEDSAVYLCASSSYTTDTQYFGPGTRLTVL.

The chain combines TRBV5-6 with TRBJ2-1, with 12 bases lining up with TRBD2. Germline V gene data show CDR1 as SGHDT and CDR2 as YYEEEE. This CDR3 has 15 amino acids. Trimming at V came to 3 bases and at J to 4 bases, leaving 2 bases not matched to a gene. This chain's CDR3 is CASSSGLAGYNEQFF. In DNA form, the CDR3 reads TGTGCCAGCAGCTCCGGACTAGCGGGGTACAATGAGCAGTTCTTC.

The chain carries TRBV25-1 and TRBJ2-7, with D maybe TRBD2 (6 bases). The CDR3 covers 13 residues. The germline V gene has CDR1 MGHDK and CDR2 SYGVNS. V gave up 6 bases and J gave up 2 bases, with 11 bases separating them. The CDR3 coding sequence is TGTGCCAGCAGCCTGGCGGGGACCTACGAGCAGTACGTC. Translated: CASSLAGTYEQYV.